Presented here are 31 T cell receptor beta chains from one specimen sequenced in a study of PD-1 blockade in classical Hodgkin lymphoma. Autologous stem cell transplantation was followed by relapse in every patient, and brentuximab vedotin exposure varied. The method was immunoSEQ multiplex PCR; TCRdb's version includes in-frame clones alone and lacks a portion of them. The table shows tens of thousands of clones, with about 82% occurring only once. This material consisted of peripheral blood mononuclear cells (PBMCs), taken before the second cycle of nivolumab. These receptors came from a human donor with classical Hodgkin lymphoma.

V and J are TRBV7-2 and TRBJ2-7, with TRBD1 matching over 11 bases. The V gene end was trimmed by 6 bases and the J gene end by 6 bases; junction bases not matched to a gene: 4. This CDR3 contains 13 residues. In germline, CDR1 is SGHTA, CDR2 FQGNSA. The CDR3 DNA follows: TGTGCCAGCAGACGGACAGGGGGCGGCGAGCAGTACTTC. Protein sequence: CASRRTGGGEQYF.

The chain has TRBV27 and TRBJ2-3; the D is unclear. V shed 0 bases and J shed 3 bases, with 7 bases lying between them. The CDR3 is 14 amino acids. Looked up from germline, CDR1 is MNHEY and CDR2 is SMNVEV (reference sequence). The CDR3 sequence: CASSLSRSTDTQYF. CDR3 nucleotide sequence: TGTGCCAGCAGTTTATCTCGATCAACAGATACGCAGTATTTT.

The chain joins TRBV6-1 to TRBJ2-2; D is ambiguous. CDR1 MNHNS and CDR2 SASEGT come from the germline V gene. The CDR3 runs 13 residues. V shed 4 bases and J shed 6 bases, with 9 bases lying between them. The CDR3 is CASSVGPPGELFF. CDR3 coding DNA: TGTGCCAGCAGTGTAGGTCCTCCCGGGGAGCTGTTTTTT.

The chain combines TRBV9 with TRBJ1-4; 7 bases are shared with TRBD1. Trimming took 4 bases from V and 4 from J; bases not matched to a gene: 7. The CDR3 runs to 15 residues. From germline, CDR1 is SGDLS and CDR2 YYNGEE. In nucleotides, the CDR3 is TGTGCCAGCAGCACCAGACAGGGCCTTAATGAAAAACTGTTTTTT. It translates to CASSTRQGLNEKLFF.

The chain combines TRBV27 with TRBJ2-3, with 8 bases that match TRBD2. The trim removed 5 bases at V and 2 bases at J, leaving 6 bases unmatched. This CDR3 is 15 amino acids long. The germline V gene has CDR1 MNHEY and CDR2 SMNVEV (reference sequence). In DNA form, the CDR3 reads TGTGCCAGCAGTCTCGGGGGGGTAGACACAGATACGCAGTATTTT. Its translation is CASSLGGVDTDTQYF.

This clone turned up a few times. This rearrangement joins TRBV30 to TRBJ1-2, with D maybe TRBD1 (6 bases). CDR1 is GTSNPN and CDR2 is SVGIG in the germline V gene (reference sequence). Trimming took off 1 base at V and 4 bases at J, with 13 bases between the two ends. CDR3 length: 14 amino acids. The CDR3 DNA reads TGTGCCTGGAGTGCGGACACAGGGTTCTATGGCTACACCTTC. Translating gives CAWSADTGFYGYTF.

The chain combines TRBV5-6 with TRBJ1-1, with D uncertain. CDR1 and CDR2 from the germline V gene are SGHDT and YYEEEE. Trimming took off 0 bases at V and 6 bases at J, with 12 bases between the two ends. The length of the CDR3 is 14 residues. CDR3 sequence (DNA): TGTGCCAGCAGCTTGGACCCCGGCGGGGCTGAAGCTTTCTTT. Translation gives CASSLDPGGAEAFF.

CDR3 bases: TGTGCCAGCAGCTTAGGGGAGTTAGGGGACAGAAACGAAAAACTGTTTTTT. Protein product: CASSLGELGDRNEKLFF. The V and J genes are TRBV7-9 and TRBJ1-4, with 7 nucleotides matching TRBD1. Germline V gene lookup returns CDR1 SEHNR and CDR2 FQNEAQ (reference sequence). The V gene end was trimmed by 1 base and the J gene end by 8 bases; junction bases not matched to a gene: 13. The CDR3 covers 17 residues.

The genes are TRBV6-5 and TRBJ1-1; D gene uncertain. Trimming left V 4 bases short and J 0 bases short, with 6 bases between. The CDR3 is made up of 13 amino acids. Germline CDR1 is MNHEY and CDR2 is SVGAGI. The CDR3 protein is CASSSHMNTEAFF. CDR3 DNA: TGTGCCAGCAGTTCACACATGAACACTGAAGCTTTCTTT.

V usage is TRBV5-4 and J usage is TRBJ1-1; 7 bases fit TRBD1. CDR3 length: 17 residues. The germline V gene has CDR1 SGHNT and CDR2 YYREEE (reference sequence). V trimming: 4 bases; J trimming: 4 bases; junction bases outside the gene matches: 16. The CDR3 bases are TGTGCCAGCAGCCCCCTAGACAGGGCTACTGAGACCACTGAAGCTTTCTTT. It encodes CASSPLDRATETTEAFF.

This clone has only a few counts. The gene calls are TRBV6-5 and TRBJ1-2; a possible D gene is TRBD1 (6 bases). The length of the CDR3 is 16 residues. Trimming removed 2 bases from V and 7 bases from J, with 20 bases in between. Germline CDR1 MNHEY, CDR2 SVGAGI. The CDR3 nucleotides read TGTGCCAGCAGTTACCAGACAGCCAGGGGCTTCCGTGGCTACACCTTC. The encoded protein is CASSYQTARGFRGYTF.

V usage is TRBV10-2 and J usage is TRBJ1-6, with 8 bases matching TRBD1. CDR1 and CDR2 from the germline V gene are WSHSY and SAAADI. The CDR3 has 18 residues. Trimming took 1 base from V and 9 from J; bases not matched to a gene: 14. DNA for the CDR3: TGCGCCAGCAGTGAGTGGACAGGGATGGGGCTTAATAGTTCACCCCTCCACTTT. Protein product: CASSEWTGMGLNSSPLHF.

The V gene is TRBV30, the J gene TRBJ2-3; 9 bases are a match to TRBD2. The V segment lost 2 bases and the J segment 2 bases; nucleotides outside the gene matches: 8. Germline CDR1 reads GTSNPN; CDR2 reads SVGIG (reference sequence). This CDR3 spans 16 amino acids. CDR3 residues: CAWSHLAGDITDTQYF. The CDR3 DNA sequence: TGTGCCTGGAGTCACTTAGCGGGAGACATCACAGATACGCAGTATTTT.

The CDR3 DNA is TGTGCCAGCGGAGGCAGGGGGCTGAACACAGATACGCAGTATTTT. Its protein product is CASGGRGLNTDTQYF. This chain links TRBV27 with TRBJ2-3; 8 bases fit TRBD1. CDR3 length equals 15 residues. Germline loops: CDR1 MNHEY, CDR2 SMNVEV (reference sequence). J lost 2 bases, V lost 8 bases, and 9 bases had no gene match.

J is TRBJ2-2 and V is TRBV15, with unresolved D. CDR3 length: 14 amino acids. Looked up from germline, CDR1 is LNHNV and CDR2 is YYDKDF (reference sequence). V shed 0 bases and J shed 6 bases, with 8 bases lying between them. The CDR3 DNA reads as TGTGCCACCAGCAGAGACCGGCTGGCCGGGGAGCTGTTTTTT. Residues: CATSRDRLAGELFF.

CDR3 DNA sequence: TGTGCCAGCAGCTTTAAGTGGACACTTTACAATGAGCAGTTCTTC. It is translated as CASSFKWTLYNEQFF. The chain has TRBV11-2 and TRBJ2-1; D perhaps matches TRBD1 (5 bases). In germline, CDR1 is SGHAT, CDR2 FQNNGV. Deletions cut 3 bases from V and 4 bases from J, with 13 bases between. The CDR3 has 15 amino acids.

The chain joins TRBV30 to TRBJ1-1; D may be TRBD1 (5 bases). The CDR3 spans 13 residues. Looked up from germline, CDR1 is GTSNPN and CDR2 is SVGIG (reference sequence). V was cut by 2 bases and J by 6 bases, with 13 bases left in between. The CDR3 nucleotides read TGTGCCTGGAGTAAACAGGCCGGGGCTGAAGCTTTCTTT. Its translation: CAWSKQAGAEAFF. The full variable domain, in which reference TRBV30 and TRBJ1-1 provide the parts outside the CDR3, is SQTIHQWPATLVQPVGSPLSLECTVEGTSNPNLYWYRQAAGRGLQLLFYSVGIGQISSEVPQNLSASRPQDRQFILSSKKLLLSDSGFYLCAWSKQAGAEAFFGQGTRLTVV.

The CDR3 coding sequence is TGCAGTATAGGGGGGTTTTTAGGGGAGCTGTTTTTT. It translates to CSIGGFLGELFF. This chain uses TRBV29-1 with TRBJ2-2; D possibly uses TRBD1 or TRBD2 (6 bases each). Germline V gene lookup returns CDR1 SQVTM and CDR2 ANQGSEA. The CDR3 totals 12 residues.

This clone showed up just a few times. The chain has TRBV7-9 and TRBJ2-5; possible D gene TRBD1, 8 bases. From germline, CDR1 is SEHNR and CDR2 FQNEAQ (reference sequence). V lost 5 bases and J 2 bases, leaving 24 bases between the germline ends. This CDR3 contains 18 residues. The DNA of the CDR3 is TGTGCCAGCAGCCACGGGAGGCAGGGGGCATCCCCTCAAGAGACCCAGTACTTC. Amino acid sequence: CASSHGRQGASPQETQYF. Full variable domain (missing parts from reference TRBV7-9 and TRBJ2-5): DTGVSQNPRHKITKRGQNVTFRCDPISEHNRLYWYRQTLGQGPEFLTYFQNEAQLEKSRLLSDRFSAERPKGSFSTLEIQRTEQGDSAMYLCASSHGRQGASPQETQYFGPGTRLLVL.

The chain couples TRBV7-6 to TRBJ2-1, with unresolved D. Germline V gene sequence: CDR1 SGHVS, CDR2 FNYEAQ. The CDR3 is 14 amino acids. V was pared by 1 base and J by 1 base, with 5 bases between. Written as DNA, the CDR3 is TGTGCCAGCAGCTTAGGCGGTTCCTACAATGAGCAGTTCTTC. Its protein product is CASSLGGSYNEQFF.

The chain combines TRBV6-5 with TRBJ1-1; no reliable D call. Deletions cut 6 bases from V and 0 bases from J, with 8 bases between. There are 13 residues in the CDR3. Germline CDR1 is MNHEY and CDR2 is SVGAGI. The CDR3 DNA is TGTGCCAGCAGCCCCATCTTGAACACTGAAGCTTTCTTT. It yields the protein CASSPILNTEAFF.

The V call is TRBV5-4, the J call TRBJ1-6; D is unclear. Germline V CDR1 and CDR2: SGHNT, YYREEE (reference sequence). Trimming cost V 0 bases and J 7 bases, with 8 bases left between them. There are 14 residues in the CDR3. The CDR3 DNA reads as TGTGCCAGCAGCTTGGATCACGGAAATTCACCCCTCCACTTT. Translated: CASSLDHGNSPLHF.

The chain employs TRBV7-9 and TRBJ1-4; D gene uncertain. CDR3 size: 13 residues. V lost 1 base, J lost 8 bases, and 8 bases lay in between. Germline CDR1 is SEHNR and CDR2 is FQNEAQ (reference sequence). The CDR3 bases are TGTGCCAGCAGCTTAGACATATACGAAAAACTGTTTTTT. It codes for CASSLDIYEKLFF. The variable domain in full, completed from reference TRBV7-9 and TRBJ1-4, reads DTGVSQNPRHKITKRGQNVTFRCDPISEHNRLYWYRQTLGQGPEFLTYFQNEAQLEKSRLLSDRFSAERPKGSFSTLEIQRTEQGDSAMYLCASSLDIYEKLFFGSGTQLSVL.

This clone has just a few counts. The chain uses TRBV7-2 and TRBJ2-3; D is possibly TRBD1 (6 bases). Germline V gives CDR1 SGHTA, CDR2 FQGNSA. With 1 base removed from V and 6 bases from J, the gap between germline ends came to 11 bases. The CDR3 consists of 14 residues. The chain's CDR3 is CASSLGRGFDTQYF. DNA for the CDR3: TGTGCCAGCAGCTTAGGCAGGGGATTCGATACGCAGTATTTT.

The chain is built from TRBV7-4 and TRBJ1-4; D unresolved. CDR1 is SGHVT and CDR2 is SQSDAQ in the germline V gene. The ends were cut back, 0 bases at V and 5 bases at J, with 22 bases in the middle. The CDR3 runs 19 residues. CDR3 protein: CASSLARGFSVTINEKLFF. CDR3 DNA sequence: TGTGCCAGCAGCTTAGCGCGGGGTTTTTCCGTAACAATCAATGAAAAACTGTTTTTT.

This chain uses TRBV2 with TRBJ2-1; TRBD2 agrees at 16 bases. Trimming took 6 bases from V and 0 from J; bases not matched to a gene: 8. CDR1 and CDR2 (germline): SNHLY, FYNNEI. The CDR3 extends over 19 amino acids. CDR3 sequence: CASRERGLAGGSSYNEQFF. The CDR3 region has the DNA TGTGCCAGCAGGGAAAGGGGACTAGCGGGGGGGAGCTCCTACAATGAGCAGTTCTTC.

On this clone itself: A read error may produce the germline difference seen at one junction end. The chain joins TRBV5-4 to TRBJ1-1; D remains ambiguous. There are 15 residues in the CDR3. Germline lookup yields CDR1 SGHNT and CDR2 YYREEE (reference sequence). CDR3 loop: CASSQDLGVRAEAFF. The CDR3, as DNA: TGCGCCAGCAGCCAAGACCTCGGGGTTCGCGCTGAAGCTTTCTTT.

The rearrangement links TRBV6-1 to TRBJ2-3; 13 positions agree with TRBD2. Germline CDR1 is MNHNS and CDR2 is SASEGT. V lost 4 bases and J lost 8; bases outside the gene matches: 9. This CDR3 region has 16 residues. This chain's CDR3 is CASSATSGRQQTTQYF. CDR3 sequence (DNA): TGTGCCAGCAGTGCGACTAGCGGGAGGCAACAAACTACGCAGTATTTT.

This clone was found a few times. The chain links TRBV6-5 to TRBJ1-5; TRBD1 is a possible D gene (6 bases). V dropped 1 base and J dropped 6 bases, with 13 bases sitting between them. CDR1 and CDR2 from the germline V gene are MNHEY and SVGAGI. This CDR3 has 15 residues. CDR3 region: CASSYWPGQGQPQHF. The CDR3 DNA sequence: TGTGCCAGCAGTTACTGGCCGGGACAAGGTCAGCCCCAGCATTTT.

The chain couples TRBV6-1 to TRBJ2-7; TRBD1 aligns across 7 bases. This CDR3 region has 12 residues. CDR1 is MNHNS, CDR2 SASEGT, per germline. V gave up 10 bases and J gave up 2 bases; unmatched junction bases: 5. Written as DNA, the CDR3 is TGTGCCATCGGACAGGTCCCCTACGAGCAGTACTTC. It encodes CAIGQVPYEQYF.

The chain uses TRBV2 and TRBJ1-2, with D perhaps TRBD1 (6 bases). Germline assignment: CDR1 SNHLY and CDR2 FYNNEI. V was clipped by 6 bases and J by 4 bases, with 15 bases between them. The CDR3 loop spans 14 amino acids. DNA for the CDR3: TGTGCCAGCAGCACACAGGGTATGGGCTATGGCTACACCTTC. Translation: CASSTQGMGYGYTF.